This T cell receptor beta chain comes out of a study of T-cell reconstitution after alpha-beta-depleted transplantation in children. General study points: Where some patients showed high TCRbeta diversity at day 60, it came from recipient T cells and thymic progenitors that had survived. T cells produced anew were the main source of T-cell counts and diversity one year after transplant.

CDR3 length: 14 residues. Deletions cut 7 bases from V and 3 bases from J, with 14 bases between. This clonotype was observed at least ten times. Antigen unknown. For TCRbeta, the library was prepared with unique molecular identifiers. In TCRdb, the PCR reads were re-called with MiXCR into one record per CDR3 protein. The sample has roughly 280,000 distinct CDR3 sequences, 11% seen once. The chain links TRBV12-3 or TRBV12-4 to TRBJ2-3; D is perhaps TRBD2 (6 bases). The specimen was peripheral blood, collected 180 days after TCRalphabeta/CD19-depleted stem cell transplant. The receptor was derived from a male patient between 2 and 10 years old who had a stem cell transplant for chronic granulomatous disease, so the T cells may come from the graft donor. DNA of the CDR3: TGTGCCAGCACCCCCGAGCTAGCGACAGATACGCAGTATTTT. This sequence encodes CASTPELATDTQYF.